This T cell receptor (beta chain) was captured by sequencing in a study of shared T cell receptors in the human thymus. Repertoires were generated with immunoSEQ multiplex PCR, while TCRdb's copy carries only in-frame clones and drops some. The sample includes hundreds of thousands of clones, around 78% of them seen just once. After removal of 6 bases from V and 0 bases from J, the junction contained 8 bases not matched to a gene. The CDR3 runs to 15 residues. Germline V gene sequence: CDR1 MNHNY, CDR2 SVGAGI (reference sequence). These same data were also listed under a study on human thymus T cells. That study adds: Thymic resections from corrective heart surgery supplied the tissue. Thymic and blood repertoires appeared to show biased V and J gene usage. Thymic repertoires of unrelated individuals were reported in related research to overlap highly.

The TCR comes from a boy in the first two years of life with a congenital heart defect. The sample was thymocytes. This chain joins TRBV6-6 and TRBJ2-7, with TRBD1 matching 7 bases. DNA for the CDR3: TGTGCCAGCAGCCACCGGGACAGTACCTCCTACGAGCAGTACTTC. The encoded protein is CASSHRDSTSYEQYF.